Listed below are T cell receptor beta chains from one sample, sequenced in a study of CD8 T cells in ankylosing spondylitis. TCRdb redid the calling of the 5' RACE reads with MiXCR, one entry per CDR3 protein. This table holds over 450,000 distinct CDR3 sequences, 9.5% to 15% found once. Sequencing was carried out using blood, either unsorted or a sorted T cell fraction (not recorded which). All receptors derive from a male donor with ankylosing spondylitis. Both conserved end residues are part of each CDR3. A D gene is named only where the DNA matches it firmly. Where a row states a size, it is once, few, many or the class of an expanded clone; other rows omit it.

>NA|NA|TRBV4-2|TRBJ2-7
TGTGCCAGCAGCCAAGATTGGGACGAGCAGTACTTC
CASSQDWDEQYF
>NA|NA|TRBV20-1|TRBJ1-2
TGCAGTGCTAGAGACGCCGGGCACTATGGCTACACCTTC
CSARDAGHYGYTF
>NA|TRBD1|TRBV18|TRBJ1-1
TGTGCCAGCTCACCACCGTTGCAGGGGGAGAGGAACACTGAAGCTTTCTTT
CASSPPLQGERNTEAFF
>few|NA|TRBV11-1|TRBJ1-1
TGTGCCAGCAGCGTGGCCCTATCGGACACTGAAGCTTTCTTT
CASSVALSDTEAFF
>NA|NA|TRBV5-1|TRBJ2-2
TGCGCCAGCAGCTCCGCCGGGAGTGATGCCGGGGAGCTGTTTTTT
CASSSAGSDAGELFF
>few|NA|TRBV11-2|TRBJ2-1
TGTGCCAGCAGCTTAGAGGTCTGGACGAGTAACAATGAGCAGTTCTTC
CASSLEVWTSNNEQFF
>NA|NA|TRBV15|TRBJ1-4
TGTGCCACCAGCGTATTGCAGGGAATCCCTAGTGAAAAACTGTTTTTT
CATSVLQGIPSEKLFF
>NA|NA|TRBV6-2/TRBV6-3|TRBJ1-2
TGTGCCAGCAGGTCCGGGGGCTATGGCTACACCTTC
CASRSGGYGYTF
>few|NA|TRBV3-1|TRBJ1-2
TGTGCCAGCAGCCAAGAAAGGGGTCGGGGCTACACCTTC
CASSQERGRGYTF
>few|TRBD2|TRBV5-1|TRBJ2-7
TGCGCCAGCAGCCCCTTGGCGGGAGGTCTCTCCTACGAGCAGTACTTC
CASSPLAGGLSYEQYF
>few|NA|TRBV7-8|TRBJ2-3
TGTGCCAGCAGCTGGGGACGGGGAGATACGCAGTATTTT
CASSWGRGDTQYF
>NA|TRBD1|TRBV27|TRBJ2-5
TGTGCCAACACAGGCCCTGGACAGGGCCAAGAGACCCAGTACTTC
CANTGPGQGQETQYF
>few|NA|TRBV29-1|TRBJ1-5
TGCAGCGGAGGGGGTATAGAGGGGCCCCAGCATTTT
CSGGGIEGPQHF
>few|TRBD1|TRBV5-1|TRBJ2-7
TGCGCCAGCAGCCCGGACAGGGGGCCCCCCTACGAGCAGTACTTC
CASSPDRGPPYEQYF
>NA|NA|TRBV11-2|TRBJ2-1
TGTGCCAGCAGCTTAGATTCGTCCGAGGAGTTCTTC
CASSLDSSEEFF
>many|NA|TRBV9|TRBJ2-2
TGTGCCAGCAGCCCCCAGACTACAAACACCGGGGAGCTGTTTTTT
CASSPQTTNTGELFF
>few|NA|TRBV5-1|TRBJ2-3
TGCGCCAGCAGCACCTCGACAGGCCGCGCTGGCACAGATACGCAGTATTTT
CASSTSTGRAGTDTQYF
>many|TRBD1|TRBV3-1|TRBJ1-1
TGCGCCAGCAGCCGCCGACAGGGTGGCACTGAAGCTTTCTTT
CASSRRQGGTEAFF
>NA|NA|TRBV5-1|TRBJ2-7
TGCGCCAGCAGCTTGGGGCAAATCGGCGAGCAGTACTTC
CASSLGQIGEQYF
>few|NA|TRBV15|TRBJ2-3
TGTGCCACCAGCAGAGATGGGGCTTCTGGCACAGATACGCAGTATTTT
CATSRDGASGTDTQYF
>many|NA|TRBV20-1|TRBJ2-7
TGCAGTGCTAGAGAACAAAAACAGGCGTTGGGCGAGCAGTACTTC
CSAREQKQALGEQYF
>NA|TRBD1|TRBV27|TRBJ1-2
TGTGCCAGCAGTTTATCCCACGGGACAGGGCGTACCTATGGCTACACCTTC
CASSLSHGTGRTYGYTF
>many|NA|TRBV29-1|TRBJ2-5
TGCAGCGTTGAGGGCTCTGGGGAGACCCAGTACTTC
CSVEGSGETQYF